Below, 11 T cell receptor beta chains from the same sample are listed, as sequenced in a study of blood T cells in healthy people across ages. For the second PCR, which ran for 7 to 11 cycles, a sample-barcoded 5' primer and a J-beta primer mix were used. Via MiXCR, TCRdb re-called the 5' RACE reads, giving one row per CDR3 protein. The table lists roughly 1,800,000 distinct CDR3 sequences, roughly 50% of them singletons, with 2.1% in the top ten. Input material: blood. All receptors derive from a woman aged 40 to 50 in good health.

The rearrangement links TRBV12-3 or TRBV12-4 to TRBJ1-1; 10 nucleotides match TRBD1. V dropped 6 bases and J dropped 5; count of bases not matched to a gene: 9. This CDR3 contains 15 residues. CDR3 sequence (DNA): TGTGCCAGCAGGCTCGACAGGGGGCGAGGGACTGAAGCTTTCTTT. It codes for CASRLDRGRGTEAFF.

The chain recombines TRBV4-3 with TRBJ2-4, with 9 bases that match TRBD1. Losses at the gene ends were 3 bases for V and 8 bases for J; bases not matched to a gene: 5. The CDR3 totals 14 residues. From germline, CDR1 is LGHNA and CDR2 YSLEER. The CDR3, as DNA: TGCGCCAGCAGCCAGGACAGGGGTGGGGACATTCAGTACTTC. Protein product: CASSQDRGGDIQYF.

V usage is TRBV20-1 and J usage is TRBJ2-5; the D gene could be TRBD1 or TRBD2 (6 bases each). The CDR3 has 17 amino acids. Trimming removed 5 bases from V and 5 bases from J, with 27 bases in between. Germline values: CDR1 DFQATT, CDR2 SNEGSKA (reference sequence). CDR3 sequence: CSAPLIRGPFVVETQYF. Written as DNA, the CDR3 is TGCAGTGCTCCCCTAATCCGGGGGCCTTTTGTGGTTGAGACCCAGTACTTC.

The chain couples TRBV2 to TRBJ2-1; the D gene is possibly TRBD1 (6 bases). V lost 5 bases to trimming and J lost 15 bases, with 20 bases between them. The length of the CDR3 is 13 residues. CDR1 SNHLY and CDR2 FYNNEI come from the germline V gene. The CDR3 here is CASSMGETGRRFF. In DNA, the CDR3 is TGTGCCAGCAGTATGGGGGAGACAGGTCGAAGGTTCTTC. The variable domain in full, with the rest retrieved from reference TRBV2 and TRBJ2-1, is EPEVTQTPSHQVTQMGQEVILRCVPISNHLYFYWYRQILGQKVEFLVSFYNNEISEKSEIFDDQFSVERPDGSNFTLKIRSTKLEDSAMYFCASSMGETGRRFFGPGTRLTVL.

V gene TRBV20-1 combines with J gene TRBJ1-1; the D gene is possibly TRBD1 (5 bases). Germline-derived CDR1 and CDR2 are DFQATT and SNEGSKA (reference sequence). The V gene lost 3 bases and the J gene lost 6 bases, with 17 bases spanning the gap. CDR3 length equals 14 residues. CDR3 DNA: TGCAGTGCTAGTGTGGGACTCCTCCCCGCTGAAGCTTTCTTT. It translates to CSASVGLLPAEAFF.

This CDR3 reads CASSYHRGAADTQYF. The CDR3 DNA is TGTGCCAGCAGTTACCACAGGGGAGCTGCAGATACGCAGTATTTT. The chain joins TRBV6-5 to TRBJ2-3; 7 bases match TRBD1. The V gene's germline CDR1 is MNHEY and CDR2 SVGAGI. V gave up 2 bases and J gave up 4 bases; unmatched junction bases: 6. The CDR3 loop spans 15 amino acids.

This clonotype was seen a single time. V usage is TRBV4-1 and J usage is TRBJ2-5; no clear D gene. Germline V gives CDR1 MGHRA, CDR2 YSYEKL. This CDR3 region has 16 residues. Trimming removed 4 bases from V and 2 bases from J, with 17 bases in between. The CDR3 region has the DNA TGCGCCAGCAGCCTCACACAAATGGCAGCGCAAGAGACCCAGTACTTC. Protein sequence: CASSLTQMAAQETQYF.

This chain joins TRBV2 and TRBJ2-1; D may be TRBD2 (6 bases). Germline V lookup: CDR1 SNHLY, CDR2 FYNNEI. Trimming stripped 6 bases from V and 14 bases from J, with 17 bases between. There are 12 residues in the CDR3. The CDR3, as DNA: TGTGCCAGCAGGCCCGGGGGAAAACGAAAGTTCTTC. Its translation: CASRPGGKRKFF.

In DNA, the CDR3 is TGTGCCACTTCGACAGGGACGAGACAGACCCAGTACTTC. Translating it yields CATSTGTRQTQYF. The chain carries TRBV6-6 and TRBJ2-5; 7 nucleotides match TRBD1. The CDR3 is made up of 13 amino acids. Germline CDR1 MNHNY, CDR2 SVGAGI (reference sequence). Trimming cost V 10 bases and J 6 bases; bases outside gene matches: 11.

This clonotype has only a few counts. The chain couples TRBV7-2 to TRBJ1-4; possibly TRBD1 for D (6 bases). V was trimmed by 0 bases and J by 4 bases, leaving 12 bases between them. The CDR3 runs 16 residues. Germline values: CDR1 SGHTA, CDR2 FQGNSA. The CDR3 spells CASSLAGGGINEKLFF. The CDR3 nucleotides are TGTGCCAGCAGCTTAGCAGGGGGGGGAATTAATGAAAAACTGTTTTTT.

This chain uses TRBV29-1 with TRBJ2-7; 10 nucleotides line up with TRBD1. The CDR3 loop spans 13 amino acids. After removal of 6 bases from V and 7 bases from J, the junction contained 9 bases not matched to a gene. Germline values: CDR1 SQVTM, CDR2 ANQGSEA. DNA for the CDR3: TGCAGCGTAGTTCGGGACAGGGGAGGGGAGCAGTACTTC. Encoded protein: CSVVRDRGGEQYF.